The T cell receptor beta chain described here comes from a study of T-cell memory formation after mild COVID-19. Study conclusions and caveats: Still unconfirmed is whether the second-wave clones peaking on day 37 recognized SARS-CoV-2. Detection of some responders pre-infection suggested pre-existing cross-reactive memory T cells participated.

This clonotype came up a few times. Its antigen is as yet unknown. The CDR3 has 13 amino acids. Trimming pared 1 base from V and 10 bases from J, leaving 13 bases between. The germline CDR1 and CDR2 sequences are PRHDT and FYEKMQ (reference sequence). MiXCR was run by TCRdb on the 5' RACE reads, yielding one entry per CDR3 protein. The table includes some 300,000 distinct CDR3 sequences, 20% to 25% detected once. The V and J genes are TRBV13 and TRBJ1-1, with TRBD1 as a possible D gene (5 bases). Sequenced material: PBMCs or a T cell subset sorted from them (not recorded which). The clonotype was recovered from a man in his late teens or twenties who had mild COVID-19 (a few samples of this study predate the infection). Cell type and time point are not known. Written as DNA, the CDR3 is TGTGCCAGCAGCTTAGACGGCAGGGTGGGAGCTTTCTTT. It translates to CASSLDGRVGAFF.